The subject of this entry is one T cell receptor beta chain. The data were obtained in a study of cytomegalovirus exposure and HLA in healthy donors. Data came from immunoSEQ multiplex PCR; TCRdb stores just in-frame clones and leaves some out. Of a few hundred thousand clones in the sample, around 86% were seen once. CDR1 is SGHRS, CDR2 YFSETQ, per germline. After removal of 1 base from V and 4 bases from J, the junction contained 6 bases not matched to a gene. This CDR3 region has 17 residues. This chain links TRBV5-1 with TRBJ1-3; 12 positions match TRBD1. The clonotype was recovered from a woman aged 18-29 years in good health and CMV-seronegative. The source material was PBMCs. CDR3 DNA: TGCGCCAGCAGCTTGTCCGGGACAGGGGGCGCGGGAAACACCATATATTTT. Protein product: CASSLSGTGGAGNTIYF.